The source of this TCR beta chain is a study of blood T cell repertoires in COVID-19. Germline values: CDR1 MRHNA, CDR2 SNTAGT. This CDR3 has 14 residues. Losses at the gene ends were 6 bases for V and 2 bases for J; bases not matched to a gene: 5. Measured with immunoSEQ multiplex PCR; TCRdb has only the in-frame clones, and not every one. Here the sample spans approximately 180,000 clones, approximately 83% being singletons. This clonotype was sampled from a human donor with active or convalescent COVID-19. The donor label of this sample is uncertain. The source material was peripheral blood. This rearrangement joins TRBV6-4 to TRBJ2-3, with 7 bases lining up with TRBD2. CDR3: CASSYRGDTDTQYF. For the CDR3, the DNA is TGTGCCAGCAGCTACCGGGGGGACACAGATACGCAGTATTTT.